This TCR beta chain was retrieved from a study of T-cell memory formation after mild COVID-19. Trimming stripped 0 bases from V and 2 bases from J, with 12 bases between. The CDR3 consists of 16 residues. Germline values: CDR1 SGHRS, CDR2 YFSETQ. TCRdb processed the 5' RACE reads anew with MiXCR; each CDR3 protein has one entry. The repertoire includes almost 550,000 distinct CDR3 sequences, 20% of them detected once, and around 13% sits in the top ten. This clonotype was picked up a small number of times. The chain carries TRBV5-1 and TRBJ1-3; the D gene is possibly TRBD1 (5 bases). The TCR sequence derives from an adult woman who had mild COVID-19 (a few samples of this study predate the infection). Cell type and time point are not known. Material: PBMCs or a T cell subset sorted from them (not recorded which). The CDR3 protein is CASSLAGAAPGNTIYF. CDR3 sequence (DNA): TGCGCCAGCAGCTTGGCCGGGGCTGCGCCTGGAAACACCATATATTTT.